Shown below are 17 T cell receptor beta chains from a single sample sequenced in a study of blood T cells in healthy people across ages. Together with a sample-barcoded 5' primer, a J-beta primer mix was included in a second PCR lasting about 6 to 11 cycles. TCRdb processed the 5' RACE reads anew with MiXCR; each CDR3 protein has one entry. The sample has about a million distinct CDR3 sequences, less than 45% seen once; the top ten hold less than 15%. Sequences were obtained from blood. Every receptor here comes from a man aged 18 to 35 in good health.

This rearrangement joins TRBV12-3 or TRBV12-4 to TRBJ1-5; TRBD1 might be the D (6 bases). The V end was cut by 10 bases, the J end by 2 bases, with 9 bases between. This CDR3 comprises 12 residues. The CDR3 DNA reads TGTGCCACCGCAGGGGGCAATCAGCCCCAGCATTTT. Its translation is CATAGGNQPQHF.

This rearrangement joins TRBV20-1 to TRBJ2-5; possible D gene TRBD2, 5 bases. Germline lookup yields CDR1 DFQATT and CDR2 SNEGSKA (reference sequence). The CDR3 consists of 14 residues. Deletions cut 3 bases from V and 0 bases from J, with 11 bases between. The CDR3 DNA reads TGCAGTGCTAGGGCCGGGATTCACCAAGAGACCCAGTACTTC. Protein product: CSARAGIHQETQYF.

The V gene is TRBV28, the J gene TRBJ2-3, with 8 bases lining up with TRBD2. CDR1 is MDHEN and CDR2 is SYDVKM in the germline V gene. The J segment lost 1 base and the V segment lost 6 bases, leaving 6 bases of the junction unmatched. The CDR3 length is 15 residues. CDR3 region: CASSSGGERTDTQYF. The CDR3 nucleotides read TGTGCCAGCAGCTCCGGGGGGGAACGCACAGATACGCAGTATTTT.

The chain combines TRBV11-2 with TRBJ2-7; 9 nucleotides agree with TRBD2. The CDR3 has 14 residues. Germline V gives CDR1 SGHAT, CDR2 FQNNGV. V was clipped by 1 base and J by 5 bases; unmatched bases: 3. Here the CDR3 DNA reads TGTGCCAGCAGCTTAGGGAGACTAGCGGACGAGCAGTACTTC. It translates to CASSLGRLADEQYF.

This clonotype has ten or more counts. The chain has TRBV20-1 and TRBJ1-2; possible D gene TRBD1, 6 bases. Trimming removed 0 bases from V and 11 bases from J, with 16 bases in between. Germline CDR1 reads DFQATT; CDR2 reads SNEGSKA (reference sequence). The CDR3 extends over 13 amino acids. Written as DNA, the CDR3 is TGCAGTGCTAGAGAACGGACAGAGGTCGGGTACACCTTC. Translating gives CSARERTEVGYTF.

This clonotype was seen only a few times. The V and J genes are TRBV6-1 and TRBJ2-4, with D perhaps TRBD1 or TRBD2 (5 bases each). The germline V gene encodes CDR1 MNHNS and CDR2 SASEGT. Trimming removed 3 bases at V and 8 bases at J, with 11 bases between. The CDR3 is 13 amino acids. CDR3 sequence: CASSDSGRDIQYF. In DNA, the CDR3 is TGTGCCAGCAGTGACTCGGGACGGGACATTCAGTACTTC.

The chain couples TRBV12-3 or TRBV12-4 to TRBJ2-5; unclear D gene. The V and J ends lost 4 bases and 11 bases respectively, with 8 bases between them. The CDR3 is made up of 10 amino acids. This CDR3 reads CASSSLEQYF. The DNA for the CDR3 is TGTGCCAGCAGTTCTCTTGAGCAGTACTTC.

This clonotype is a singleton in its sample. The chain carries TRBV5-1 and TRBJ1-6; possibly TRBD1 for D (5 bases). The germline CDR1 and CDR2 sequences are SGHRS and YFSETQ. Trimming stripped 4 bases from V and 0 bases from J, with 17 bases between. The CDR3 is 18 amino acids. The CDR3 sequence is CASSHGTSPSSYNSPLHF. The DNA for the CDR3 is TGCGCCAGCAGCCACGGGACTTCTCCTTCCTCCTATAATTCACCCCTCCACTTT.

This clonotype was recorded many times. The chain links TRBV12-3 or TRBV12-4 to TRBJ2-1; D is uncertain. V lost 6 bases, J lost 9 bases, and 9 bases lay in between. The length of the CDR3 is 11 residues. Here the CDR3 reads CASRISSEQFF. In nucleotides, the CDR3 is TGTGCCAGCAGGATCTCTAGTGAGCAGTTCTTC.

The CDR3 DNA follows: TGTGCCAGCACCCTACTAGGGAAAGAGACCCAGTACTTC. Translated, it gives CASTLLGKETQYF. The rearrangement joins TRBV11-3 to TRBJ2-4; TRBD2 is a possible D gene (5 bases). The J call is uncertain, as TRBJ2-5 better fits the DNA end. In germline, CDR1 is SGHNT, CDR2 YENEEA. The CDR3 spans 13 residues.

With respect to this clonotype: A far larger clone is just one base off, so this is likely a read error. The chain's CDR3 is CANSHTDTQYF. In nucleotides, the CDR3 is TGTGCCAACAGCCACACAGATACGCAGTATTTT. The rearrangement links TRBV27 to TRBJ2-3; D unclear. CDR3 length equals 11 residues. V was clipped by 10 bases and J by 2 bases, with 7 bases between them. Germline loops: CDR1 MNHEY, CDR2 SMNVEV (reference sequence).

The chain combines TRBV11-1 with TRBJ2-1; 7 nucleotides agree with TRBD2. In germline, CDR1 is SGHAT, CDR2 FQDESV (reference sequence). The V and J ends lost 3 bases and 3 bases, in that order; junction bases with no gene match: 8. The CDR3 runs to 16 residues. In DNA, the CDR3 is TGTGCCAGCAGCTTCGGCCGAGCGGGGCGCTACAATGAGCAGTTCTTC. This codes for CASSFGRAGRYNEQFF.

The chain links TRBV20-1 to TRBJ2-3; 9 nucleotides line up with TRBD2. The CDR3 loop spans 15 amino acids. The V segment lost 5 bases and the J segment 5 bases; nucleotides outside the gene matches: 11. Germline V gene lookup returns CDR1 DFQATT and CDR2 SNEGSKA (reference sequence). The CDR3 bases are TGCAGTGCTTATAGCGGGGGTAGCCCGGTAGATACGCAGTATTTT. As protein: CSAYSGGSPVDTQYF.

The CDR3 DNA follows: TGTGCCACCAGCAGAGCCTTTTCGGATGAGCAGTTCTTC. Its protein is CATSRAFSDEQFF. This chain connects TRBV15 to TRBJ2-1; the D is unclear. This CDR3 has 13 residues. The germline V and J ends were trimmed by 1 base and 8 bases, with 9 bases remaining between them. Germline CDR1 is LNHNV and CDR2 is YYDKDF (reference sequence).

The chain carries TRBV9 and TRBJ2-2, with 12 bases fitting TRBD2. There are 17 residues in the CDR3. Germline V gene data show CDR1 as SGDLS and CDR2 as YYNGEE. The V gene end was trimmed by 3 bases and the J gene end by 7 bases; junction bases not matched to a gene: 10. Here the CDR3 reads CASSEEAGLAGNGELFF. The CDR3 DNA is TGTGCCAGCAGCGAAGAGGCCGGACTAGCGGGGAACGGGGAGCTGTTTTTT.

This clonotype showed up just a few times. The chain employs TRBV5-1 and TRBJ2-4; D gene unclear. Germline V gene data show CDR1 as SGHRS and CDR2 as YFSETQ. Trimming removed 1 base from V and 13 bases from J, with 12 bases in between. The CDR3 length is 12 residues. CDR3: CASSLIDHGQYF. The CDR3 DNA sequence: TGCGCCAGCAGCTTGATAGACCACGGGCAGTACTTC.

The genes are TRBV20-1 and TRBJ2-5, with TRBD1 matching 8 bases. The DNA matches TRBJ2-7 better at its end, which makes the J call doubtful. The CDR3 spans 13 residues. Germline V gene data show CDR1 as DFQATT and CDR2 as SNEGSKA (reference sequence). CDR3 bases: TGCAGCACTTCGGACAGGGTCCACTACGAGCAGTACTTC. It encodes CSTSDRVHYEQYF.